The rows below give T cell receptor beta chains drawn from one sample of a study of shared clonotypes between healthy human individuals. The method was immunoSEQ multiplex PCR; TCRdb's version includes in-frame clones alone and lacks a portion of them. The sample includes roughly 700,000 clones, 90% seen only once; the top ten take about a third. Sequenced input: memory CD8+ T cells from PBMCs. These TCRs come from a man aged 18 to 35 in good health. Some clones in this sample may be carry-over from other donors' samples. Both conserved end residues are part of each CDR3. D genes are given only for firm matches. Size is omitted from some rows. Given values are once, few, many or a class for expanded clones.

len	v_gene	abundance	j_gene	d_gene	CDR3aa	CDR3nt
15	TRBV6-1	.	TRBJ1-5	TRBD1	CASSESWTGRQPQHF	TGTGCCAGCAGTGAAAGTTGGACAGGTCGACAGCCCCAGCATTTT
21	TRBV6-1	.	TRBJ1-4	.	CASSELVGEGWTTATNEKLFF	TGTGCCAGCAGTGAATTGGTAGGGGAGGGCTGGACGACCGCAACTAATGAAAAACTGTTTTTT
15	TRBV28	.	TRBJ2-7	TRBD1	CASRPGGQGDYEQYF	TGTGCCAGCAGACCCGGGGGACAGGGAGACTACGAGCAGTACTTC
14	TRBV19	.	TRBJ1-1	.	CASRTGTQNTEAFF	TGTGCCAGTAGGACGGGGACACAGAACACTGAAGCTTTCTTT
13	TRBV29-1	.	TRBJ2-1	.	CSVEEGRASGQFF	TGCAGCGTTGAAGAAGGCAGGGCGAGTGGTCAGTTCTTC
15	TRBV5-4	.	TRBJ2-4	.	CASSAGTLAKNIQYF	TGTGCCAGCAGCGCTGGGACGTTAGCCAAAAACATTCAGTACTTC
13	TRBV5-6	.	TRBJ2-7	.	CASSWAGTPEQYF	TGTGCCAGCAGCTGGGCCGGGACGCCCGAGCAGTACTTC
15	TRBV6-4	once	TRBJ2-6	.	CASSYEASGANVLTF	TGTGCCAGCAGTTACGAGGCCTCTGGGGCCAACGTCCTGACTTTC
13	TRBV5-8	.	TRBJ2-2	.	CASSHGAAGELFF	TGTGCCAGCAGCCACGGGGCTGCCGGGGAGCTGTTTTTT
12	TRBV27	.	TRBJ1-1	.	CASSLHGAEAFF	TGTGCCAGCAGTTTACACGGTGCTGAAGCTTTCTTT